A single sample is the source of the 24 T cell receptor beta chains below, sequenced in a study of OX40 agonist ivuxolimab in advanced cancers. Sequenced by immunoSEQ multiplex PCR; TCRdb stores in-frame clones only, minus some. Seen here are over 80,000 clones, roughly 90% observed once, and the top ten hold more than 0.95%. Specimen: CD4+ or CD8+ T cells sorted from blood, collected in a trial of the OX40 agonist ivuxolimab. Source of these receptors: an adult with an advanced solid tumor such as melanoma, head and neck, liver or kidney cancer.

This sequence joins TRBV18 and TRBJ2-5; maybe TRBD2 (7 bases). Near its end, the DNA agrees better with TRBJ2-7, so the J call may be wrong. From germline, CDR1 is KGHSH and CDR2 LQKENI. The CDR3 totals 15 residues. This CDR3 is CASSPPDRGGYEQYF. Here the CDR3 DNA reads TGTGCCAGCTCACCACCGGATAGGGGGGGATACGAGCAGTACTTC.

The chain uses TRBV19 and TRBJ2-4, with TRBD1 identical over 7 bases. V was pared by 7 bases and J by 10 bases, with 19 bases of the junction left unmatched. There are 16 residues in the CDR3. CDR1 LNHDA and CDR2 SQIVND come from the germline V gene (reference sequence). The DNA for the CDR3 is TGTGCCAGTACCCCCCCCGGGACAGTTATTTGGGTTATTCAGTACTTC. Its protein product is CASTPPGTVIWVIQYF.

This clone was counted a single time. One junction end does not reproduce the germline sequence, and a read error may be involved. The chain uses TRBV30 and TRBJ1-4; D uncertain. Germline CDR1 GTSNPN, CDR2 SVGIG (reference sequence). The CDR3 runs 12 residues. The CDR3 DNA reads as TGTGCCTGGAGCAACTGCCCAAGGAAAACTGTTTTT. Translating it yields CAWSNCPRKTVF.

V and J are TRBV7-2 and TRBJ2-5; the match to TRBD2 covers 10 bases. The CDR3 totals 14 residues. Looked up from germline, CDR1 is SGHTA and CDR2 is FQGNSA. The V segment lost 6 bases and the J segment 4 bases; nucleotides outside the gene matches: 5. CDR3 sequence reads: CASRFRTSGETQYF. In DNA, the CDR3 is TGTGCCAGCAGATTCAGGACTAGCGGAGAGACCCAGTACTTC.

The CDR3 sequence: CASSSPPGQTMNTEAFF. CDR3 coding DNA: TGTGCCAGCAGCTCACCCCCCGGACAGACCATGAACACTGAAGCTTTCTTT. The chain has TRBV7-9 and TRBJ1-1; perhaps TRBD1 as D (6 bases). Between the trimmed V and J ends, which lost 4 bases and 0 bases, there was a span of 18 bases. Germline V gives CDR1 SEHNR, CDR2 FQNEAQ (reference sequence). This CDR3 region has 17 residues.

This chain joins TRBV10-3 and TRBJ1-5, with TRBD1 matching over 9 bases. Germline CDR1 ENHRY, CDR2 SYGVKD. J gave up 3 bases and V 9 bases, and 6 bases lay outside the gene matches. This CDR3 has 14 residues. CDR3 DNA sequence: TGTGCCATGTCCCGGGACAGGGCCAATCAGCCCCAGCATTTT. This sequence encodes CAMSRDRANQPQHF.

This chain joins TRBV15 and TRBJ2-3; 7 bases are shared with TRBD1. Germline V gene data show CDR1 as LNHNV and CDR2 as YYDKDF (reference sequence). This CDR3 spans 14 amino acids. The ends lost 3 bases at V and 2 bases at J; junction bases unmatched: 2. In nucleotides, the CDR3 is TGTGCCACCAGCAGGGGACAGACCACAGATACGCAGTATTTT. The encoded protein is CATSRGQTTDTQYF. Filled out from reference TRBV15 and TRBJ2-3, the complete variable domain reads DAMVIQNPRYQVTQFGKPVTLSCSQTLNHNVMYWYQQKSSQAPKLLFHYYDKDFNNEADTPDNFQSRRPNTSFCFLDIRSPGLGDTAMYLCATSRGQTTDTQYFGPGTRLTVL.

V is TRBV28 and J is TRBJ2-1, with D perhaps matching TRBD1 or TRBD2 (6 bases each). The CDR3 sequence is 14 residues long. V lost 2 bases, J lost 15 bases, and 20 bases lay in between. Germline-derived CDR1 and CDR2 are MDHEN and SYDVKM. The CDR3 protein is CASSLTVGGRGLFF. CDR3 DNA: TGTGCCAGCAGTTTAACAGTTGGCGGCAGGGGACTGTTCTTC.

The rearrangement links TRBV25-1 to TRBJ2-1, with 7 nucleotides matching TRBD2. With 3 bases clipped from V and 9 bases from J, the junction kept 5 bases outside the gene matches. The CDR3 has 13 amino acids. CDR1 is MGHDK, CDR2 SYGVNS, per germline. CDR3 bases: TGTGCCAGCAGTGACCCGCTAGCGGCTGAGCAGTTCTTC. It is translated as CASSDPLAAEQFF.

This chain joins TRBV18 and TRBJ2-7; 10 nucleotides align to TRBD1. The germline V gene encodes CDR1 KGHSH and CDR2 LQKENI. This CDR3 has 15 residues. J lost 5 bases, V lost 3 bases, and 7 bases had no gene match. The CDR3 coding sequence is TGTGCCAGCTCACCGTTTCGACAGGGGGCGAACGAGCAGTACTTC. Translation: CASSPFRQGANEQYF.

This chain uses TRBV6-6 with TRBJ2-5; 7 nucleotides agree with TRBD1. Germline V CDR1 and CDR2: MNHNY, SVGAGI (reference sequence). With V trimmed by 5 bases and J by 2 bases, 5 bases remained unmatched. The CDR3 runs to 14 residues. The CDR3 region has the DNA TGTGCCAGCAGTCGACAGGGACCTCAAGAGACCCAGTACTTC. Its translation: CASSRQGPQETQYF.

The genes are TRBV7-9 and TRBJ1-5; maybe TRBD1 (5 bases). CDR1 is SEHNR, CDR2 FQNEAQ, per germline (reference sequence). CDR3 length: 13 residues. V was pared by 7 bases and J by 5 bases, with 12 bases between. The CDR3 region is CASMRDGDQPQHF. CDR3 in DNA: TGTGCCAGCATGAGGGACGGTGATCAGCCCCAGCATTTT.

V gene TRBV30 combines with J gene TRBJ1-4, with D uncertain. V dropped 0 bases and J dropped 7 bases, with 9 bases sitting between them. CDR1 and CDR2 from the germline V gene are GTSNPN and SVGIG (reference sequence). This CDR3 has 13 residues. The CDR3 bases are TGTGCCTGGAGTGTCATGGCAGTTGAAAAACTGTTTTTT. Translating gives CAWSVMAVEKLFF. Based on the CDR3 plus reference TRBV30 and TRBJ1-4, the full variable domain is SQTIHQWPATLVQPVGSPLSLECTVEGTSNPNLYWYRQAAGRGLQLLFYSVGIGQISSEVPQNLSASRPQDRQFILSSKKLLLSDSGFYLCAWSVMAVEKLFFGSGTQLSVL.

This clone was detected once. This chain joins TRBV11-3 and TRBJ2-2; 13 bases are a match to TRBD2. The CDR3 covers 16 residues. Germline-derived CDR1 and CDR2 are SGHNT and YENEEA. Trimming cost V 6 bases and J 7 bases; bases outside gene matches: 8. The CDR3 here is CASSPGTSGKIGELFF. The CDR3, as DNA: TGTGCCAGCAGTCCCGGGACTAGCGGGAAAATCGGGGAGCTGTTTTTT.

The V gene is TRBV6-1, the J gene TRBJ1-1; 7 bases map to TRBD1. Looked up from germline, CDR1 is MNHNS and CDR2 is SASEGT. The CDR3 consists of 15 residues. With V trimmed by 5 bases and J by 1 base, 7 bases remained unmatched. CDR3 sequence reads: CASSFPGQRNTEAFF. The CDR3 nucleotides read TGTGCCAGCAGTTTCCCGGGACAGCGGAACACTGAAGCTTTCTTT.

The chain recombines TRBV19 with TRBJ2-1; 10 bases are shared with TRBD1. The V gene's germline CDR1 is LNHDA and CDR2 SQIVND (reference sequence). V dropped 8 bases and J dropped 7; count of bases not matched to a gene: 8. This CDR3 region has 14 residues. The CDR3 DNA follows: TGTGCCAGTTCCCCGGGACAGGGGACAAATGAGCAGTTCTTC. Translation gives CASSPGQGTNEQFF.

The genes are TRBV18 and TRBJ1-3; 8 positions agree with TRBD1. V shed 3 bases and J 7 bases; nucleotides not matched to a gene: 11. The length of the CDR3 is 16 residues. The V gene's germline CDR1 is KGHSH and CDR2 LQKENI. The CDR3 here is CASSPPSDRVRNTIYF. CDR3 DNA sequence: TGTGCCAGCTCACCCCCCTCGGACAGGGTTCGGAACACCATATATTTT. The whole variable domain, remainder taken from reference TRBV18 and TRBJ1-3, is NAGVMQNPRHLVRRRGQEARLRCSPMKGHSHVYWYRQLPEEGLKFMVYLQKENIIDESGMPKERFSAEFPKEGPSILRIQQVVRGDSAAYFCASSPPSDRVRNTIYFGEGSWLTVV.

The chain carries TRBV19 and TRBJ2-7, with 8 bases fitting TRBD2. Germline loops: CDR1 LNHDA, CDR2 SQIVND (reference sequence). The CDR3 consists of 15 residues. Losses at the gene ends were 5 bases for V and 7 bases for J; bases not matched to a gene: 13. CDR3 in amino acids: CASSSISGLVGEQYF. The CDR3 DNA sequence: TGTGCCAGTAGTTCCATATCGGGACTAGTGGGAGAGCAGTACTTC.

The chain couples TRBV10-3 to TRBJ2-1; 7 bases fit TRBD1. Germline V gives CDR1 ENHRY, CDR2 SYGVKD. V was pared by 6 bases and J by 4 bases, with 9 bases of the junction left unmatched. The CDR3 is 15 residues long. Here the CDR3 reads CAIRTGTASYNEQFF. The CDR3 DNA reads TGTGCCATCAGGACCGGGACAGCCAGTTACAATGAGCAGTTCTTC.

The chain is built from TRBV6-5 and TRBJ1-2; D not certain. V lost 5 bases and J lost 6, with 16 bases in between. CDR3 length: 14 residues. CDR1 is MNHEY and CDR2 is SVGAGI in the germline V gene. CDR3 protein: CASSPLGSRNGYTF. The CDR3 DNA is TGTGCCAGCAGTCCTCTAGGGTCTAGGAATGGCTACACCTTC.

The chain employs TRBV6-5 and TRBJ1-5, with D perhaps TRBD1 (5 bases). Germline values: CDR1 MNHEY, CDR2 SVGAGI. Trimming removed 2 bases at V and 7 bases at J, with 12 bases between. The CDR3 covers 14 residues. The CDR3 sequence: CASSYIQGSQPQHF. As DNA, the CDR3 is TGTGCCAGCAGTTACATTCAGGGTAGCCAGCCCCAGCATTTT.

CDR3 DNA sequence: TGTGCCAGCAGCCCCGGGGGTAGCGGGGTCCAAGAGACCCAGTACTTC. As protein: CASSPGGSGVQETQYF. The gene calls are TRBV7-2 and TRBJ2-5; TRBD2 matches 8 bases. Germline V gene data show CDR1 as SGHTA and CDR2 as FQGNSA. V trimming: 5 bases; J trimming: 1 base; junction bases outside the gene matches: 9. The CDR3 extends over 16 amino acids.

V usage is TRBV28 and J usage is TRBJ1-5; 10 positions agree with TRBD1. This CDR3 contains 16 residues. Losses at the gene ends were 6 bases for V and 7 bases for J; bases not matched to a gene: 12. The germline V gene has CDR1 MDHEN and CDR2 SYDVKM. In DNA, the CDR3 is TGTGCCAGCAGGAACAGGGACAGGGGTCGGGTACAGCCCCAGCATTTT. It translates to CASRNRDRGRVQPQHF.

This clone was recorded only once. The rearrangement joins TRBV30 to TRBJ2-7; no clear D. The CDR3 length is 16 residues. Trimming removed 4 bases from V and 0 bases from J, with 19 bases in between. CDR1 is GTSNPN, CDR2 SVGIG, per germline (reference sequence). The DNA of the CDR3 is TGTGCCTGGATCCCCGGATGGGGTCTTCGCTCCTACGAGCAGTACTTC. Encoded protein: CAWIPGWGLRSYEQYF.